This T cell receptor beta chain comes out of a study of blood T cell repertoires in COVID-19. The table came from immunoSEQ multiplex PCR; TCRdb's copy has only in-frame clones and leaves some out. The table lists a few hundred thousand clones, about 80% of them singletons, with 3.4% in the top ten. Germline V gene sequence: CDR1 SNHLY, CDR2 FYNNEI. V lost 1 base and J 2 bases, leaving 10 bases between the germline ends. The CDR3 has 15 residues. Input material: PBMCs or T cells enriched from blood (not recorded which). The receptor's source is a man aged 50 to 60 who had recovered from COVID-19. This chain joins TRBV2 and TRBJ2-3, with TRBD2 as a possible D gene (5 bases). The CDR3 bases are TGTGCCAGCAGTGAAGAGACTATTTACACAGATACGCAGTATTTT. Its translation: CASSEETIYTDTQYF.